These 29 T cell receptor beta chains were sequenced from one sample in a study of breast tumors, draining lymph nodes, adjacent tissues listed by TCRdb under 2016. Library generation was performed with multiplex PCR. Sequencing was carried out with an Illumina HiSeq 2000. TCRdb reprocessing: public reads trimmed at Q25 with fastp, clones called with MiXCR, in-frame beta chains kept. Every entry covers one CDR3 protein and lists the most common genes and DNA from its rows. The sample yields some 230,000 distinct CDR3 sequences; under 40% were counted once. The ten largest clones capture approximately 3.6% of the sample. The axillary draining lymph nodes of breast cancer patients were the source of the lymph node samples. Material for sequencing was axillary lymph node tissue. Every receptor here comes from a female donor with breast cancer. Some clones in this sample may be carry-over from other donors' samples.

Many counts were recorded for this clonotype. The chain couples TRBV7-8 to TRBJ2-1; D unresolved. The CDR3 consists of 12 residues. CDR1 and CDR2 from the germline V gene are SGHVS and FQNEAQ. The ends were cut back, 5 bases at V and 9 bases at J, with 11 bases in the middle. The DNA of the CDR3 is TGTGCCAGCAGCCCGATACCGGGTGAGCAGTTCTTC. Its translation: CASSPIPGEQFF.

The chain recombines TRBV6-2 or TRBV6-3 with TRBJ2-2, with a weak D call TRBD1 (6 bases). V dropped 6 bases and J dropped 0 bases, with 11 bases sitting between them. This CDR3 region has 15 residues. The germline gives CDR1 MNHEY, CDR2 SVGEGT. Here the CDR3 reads CASRRGSANTGELFF. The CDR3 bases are TGTGCCAGCAGAAGGGGGTCCGCGAACACCGGGGAGCTGTTTTTT.

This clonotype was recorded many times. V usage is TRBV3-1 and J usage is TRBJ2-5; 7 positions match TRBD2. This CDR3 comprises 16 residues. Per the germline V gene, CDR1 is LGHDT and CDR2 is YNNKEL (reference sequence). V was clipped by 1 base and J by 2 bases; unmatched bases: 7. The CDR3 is CASSQAGDSGQETQYF. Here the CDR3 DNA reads TGTGCCAGCAGCCAAGCGGGGGATAGCGGGCAAGAGACCCAGTACTTC.

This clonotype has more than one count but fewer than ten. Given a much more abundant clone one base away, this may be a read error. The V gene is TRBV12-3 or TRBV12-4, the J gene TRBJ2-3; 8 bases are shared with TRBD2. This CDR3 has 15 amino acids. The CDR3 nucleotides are TGTGCCAGCAGTCTGGGACGGACTAGCACAGATGCGCAGTATTTT. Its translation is CASSLGRTSTDAQYF.

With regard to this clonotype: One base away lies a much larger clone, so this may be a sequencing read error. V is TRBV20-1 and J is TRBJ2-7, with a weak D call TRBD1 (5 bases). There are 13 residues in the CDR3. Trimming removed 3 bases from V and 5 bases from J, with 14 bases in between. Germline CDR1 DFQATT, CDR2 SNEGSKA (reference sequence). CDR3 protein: CSARDTLTHEQYF. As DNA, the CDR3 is TGCAGTGCTAGGGACACGCTTACCCACGAGCAGTACTTC.

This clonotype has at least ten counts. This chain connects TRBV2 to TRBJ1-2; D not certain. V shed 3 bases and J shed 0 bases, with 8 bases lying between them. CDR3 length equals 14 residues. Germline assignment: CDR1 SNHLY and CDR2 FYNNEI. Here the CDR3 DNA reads TGTGCCAGCAGTGACCCAAGAGCTAACTATGGCTACACCTTC. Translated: CASSDPRANYGYTF.

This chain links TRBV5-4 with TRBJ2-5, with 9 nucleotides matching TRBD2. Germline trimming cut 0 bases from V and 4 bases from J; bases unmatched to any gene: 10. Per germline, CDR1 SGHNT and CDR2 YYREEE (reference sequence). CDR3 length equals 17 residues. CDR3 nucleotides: TGTGCCAGCAGCTTGGCTGGGCCAGCGGGAGGTGTAGAGACCCAGTACTTC. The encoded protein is CASSLAGPAGGVETQYF.

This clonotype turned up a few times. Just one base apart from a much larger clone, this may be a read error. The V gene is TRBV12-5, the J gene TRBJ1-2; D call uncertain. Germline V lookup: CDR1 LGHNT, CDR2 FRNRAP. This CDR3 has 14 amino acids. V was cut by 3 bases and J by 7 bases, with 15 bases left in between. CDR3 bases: TGTGCTAGTGGTTTCGAGACACCGGTGGGTGGCTACACCTTC. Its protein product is CASGFETPVGGYTF.

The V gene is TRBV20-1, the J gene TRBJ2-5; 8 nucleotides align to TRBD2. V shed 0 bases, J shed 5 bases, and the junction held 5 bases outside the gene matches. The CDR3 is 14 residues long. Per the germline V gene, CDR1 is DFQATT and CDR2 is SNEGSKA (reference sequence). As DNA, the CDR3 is TGCAGTGCTAGAGATGGGGCGGGAGGCGAGACCCAGTACTTC. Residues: CSARDGAGGETQYF.

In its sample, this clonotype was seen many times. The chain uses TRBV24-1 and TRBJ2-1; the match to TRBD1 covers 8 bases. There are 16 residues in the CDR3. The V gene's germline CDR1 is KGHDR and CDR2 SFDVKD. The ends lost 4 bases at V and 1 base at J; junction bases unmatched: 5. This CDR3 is CATSDPGGSSYNEQFF. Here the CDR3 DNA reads TGTGCCACCAGTGACCCAGGGGGCTCGTCCTACAATGAGCAGTTCTTC.

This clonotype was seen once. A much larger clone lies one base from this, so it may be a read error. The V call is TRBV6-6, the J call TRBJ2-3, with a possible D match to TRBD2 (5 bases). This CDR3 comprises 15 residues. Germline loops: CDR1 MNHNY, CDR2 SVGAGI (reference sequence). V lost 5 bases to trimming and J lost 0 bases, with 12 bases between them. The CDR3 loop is CASSPRRTSTDTQYF. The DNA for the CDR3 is TGTGCCAGCAGTCCACGGCGGACTAGCACAGATACGCAGTATTTT.

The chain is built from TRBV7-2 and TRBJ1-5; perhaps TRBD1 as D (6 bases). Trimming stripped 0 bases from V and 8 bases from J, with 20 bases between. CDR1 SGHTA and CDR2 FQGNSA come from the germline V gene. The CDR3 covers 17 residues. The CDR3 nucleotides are TGTGCCAGCAGCTTAGCGTCTAGCGGGGGACAAAATGAGCCCCAGCATTTT. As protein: CASSLASSGGQNEPQHF. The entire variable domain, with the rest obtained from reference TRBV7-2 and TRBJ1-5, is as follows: GAGVSQSPSNKVTEKGKDVELRCDPISGHTALYWYRQSLGQGLEFLIYFQGNSAPDKSGLPSDRFSAERTGGSVSTLTIQRTQQEDSAVYLCASSLASSGGQNEPQHFGDGTRLSIL.

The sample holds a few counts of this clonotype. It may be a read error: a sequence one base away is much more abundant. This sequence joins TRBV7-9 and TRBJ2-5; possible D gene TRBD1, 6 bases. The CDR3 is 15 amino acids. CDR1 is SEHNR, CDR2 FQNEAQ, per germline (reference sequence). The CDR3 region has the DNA TGTGCCAGCAGCTTAGGGTCAGGGGTTGGCGAGACCCAGCACTTC. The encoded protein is CASSLGSGVGETQHF.

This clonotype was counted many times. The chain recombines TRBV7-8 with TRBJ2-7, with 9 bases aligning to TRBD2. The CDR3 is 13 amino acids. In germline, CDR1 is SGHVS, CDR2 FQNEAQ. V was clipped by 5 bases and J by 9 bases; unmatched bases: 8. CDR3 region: CASSLGGGRGQYF. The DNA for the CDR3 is TGTGCCAGCAGCCTGGGGGGCGGGAGGGGGCAGTACTTC.

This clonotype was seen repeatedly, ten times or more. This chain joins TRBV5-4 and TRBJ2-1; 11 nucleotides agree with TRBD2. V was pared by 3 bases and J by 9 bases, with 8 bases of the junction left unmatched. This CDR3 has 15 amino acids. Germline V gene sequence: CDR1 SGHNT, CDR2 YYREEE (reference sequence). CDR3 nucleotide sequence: TGTGCCAGCAGCTCGGGACTAGCGGAGGCTCGTGAGCAGTTCTTC. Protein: CASSSGLAEAREQFF.

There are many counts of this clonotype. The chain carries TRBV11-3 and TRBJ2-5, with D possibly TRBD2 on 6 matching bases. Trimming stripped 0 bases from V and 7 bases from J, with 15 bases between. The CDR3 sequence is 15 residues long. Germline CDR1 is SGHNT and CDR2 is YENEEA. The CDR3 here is CASSLDPGLLGTQYF. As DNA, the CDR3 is TGTGCCAGCAGCTTAGATCCCGGACTACTAGGGACCCAGTACTTC. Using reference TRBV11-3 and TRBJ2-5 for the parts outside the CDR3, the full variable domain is EAGVVQSPRYKIIEKKQPVAFWCNPISGHNTLYWYLQNLGQGPELLIRYENEEAVDDSQLPKDRFSAERLKGVDSTLKIQPAELGDSAVYLCASSLDPGLLGTQYFGPGTRLLVL.

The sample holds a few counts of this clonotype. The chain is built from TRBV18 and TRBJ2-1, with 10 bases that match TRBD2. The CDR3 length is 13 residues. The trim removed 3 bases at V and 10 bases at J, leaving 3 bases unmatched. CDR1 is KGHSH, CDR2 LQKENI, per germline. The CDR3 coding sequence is TGTGCCAGCTCACCCGGACTAGCGGAAGAGCAGTTCTTC. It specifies CASSPGLAEEQFF.

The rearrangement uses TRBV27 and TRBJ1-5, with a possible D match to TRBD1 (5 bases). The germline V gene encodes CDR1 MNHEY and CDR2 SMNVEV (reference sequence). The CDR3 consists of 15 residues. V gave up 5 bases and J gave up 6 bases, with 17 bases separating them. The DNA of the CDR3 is TGTGCCAGCAGTACTGCCCGGGGGTTGGGTCAGCCCCAGCATTTT. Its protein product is CASSTARGLGQPQHF.

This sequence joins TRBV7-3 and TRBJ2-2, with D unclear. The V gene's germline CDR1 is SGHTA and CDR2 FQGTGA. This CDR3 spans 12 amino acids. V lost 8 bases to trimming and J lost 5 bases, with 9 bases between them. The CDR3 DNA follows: TGTGCCAGCTTAGTCTCAACCGGGGAGCTGTTTTTT. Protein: CASLVSTGELFF.

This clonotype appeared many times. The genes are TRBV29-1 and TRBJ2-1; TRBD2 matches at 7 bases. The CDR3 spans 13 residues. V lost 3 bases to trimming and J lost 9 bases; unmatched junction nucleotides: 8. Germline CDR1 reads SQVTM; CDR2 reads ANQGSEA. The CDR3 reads CSVDPGGLPEQFF. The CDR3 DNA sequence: TGCAGCGTTGATCCGGGAGGACTTCCTGAGCAGTTCTTC.

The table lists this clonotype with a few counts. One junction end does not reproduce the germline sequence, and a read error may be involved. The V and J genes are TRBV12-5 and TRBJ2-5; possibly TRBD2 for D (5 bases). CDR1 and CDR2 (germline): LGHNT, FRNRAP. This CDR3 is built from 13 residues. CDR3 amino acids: CVSGSGNQETQYF. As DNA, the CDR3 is TGTGTTAGTGGTTCCGGGAATCAAGAGACCCAGTACTTC. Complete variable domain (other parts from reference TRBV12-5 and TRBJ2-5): DARVTQTPRHKVTEMGQEVTMRCQPILGHNTVFWYRQTMMQGLELLAYFRNRAPLDDSGMPKDRFSAEMPDATLATLKIQPSEPRDSAVYFCVSGSGNQETQYFGPGTRLLVL.

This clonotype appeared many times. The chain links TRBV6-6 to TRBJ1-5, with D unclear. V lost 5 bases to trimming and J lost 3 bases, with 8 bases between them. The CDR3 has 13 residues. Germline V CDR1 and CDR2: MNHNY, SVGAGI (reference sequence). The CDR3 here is CASSGSHNQPQHF. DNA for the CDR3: TGTGCCAGCAGTGGCAGCCACAATCAGCCCCAGCATTTT.

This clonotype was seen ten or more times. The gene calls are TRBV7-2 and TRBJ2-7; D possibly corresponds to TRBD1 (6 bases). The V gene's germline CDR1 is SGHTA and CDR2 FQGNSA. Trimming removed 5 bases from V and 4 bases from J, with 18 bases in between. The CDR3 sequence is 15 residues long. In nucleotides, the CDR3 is TGTGCCAGCAGCCTGTCCGGGACAAGGGTTTACGAGCAGTACTTC. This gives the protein CASSLSGTRVYEQYF.

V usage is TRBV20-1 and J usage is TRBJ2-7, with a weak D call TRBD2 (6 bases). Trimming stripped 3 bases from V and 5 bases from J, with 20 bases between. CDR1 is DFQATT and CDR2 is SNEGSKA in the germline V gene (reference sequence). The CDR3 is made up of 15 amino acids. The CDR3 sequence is CSASSGTWEADEQYF. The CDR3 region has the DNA TGCAGTGCTAGTTCCGGGACTTGGGAAGCCGACGAGCAGTACTTC.

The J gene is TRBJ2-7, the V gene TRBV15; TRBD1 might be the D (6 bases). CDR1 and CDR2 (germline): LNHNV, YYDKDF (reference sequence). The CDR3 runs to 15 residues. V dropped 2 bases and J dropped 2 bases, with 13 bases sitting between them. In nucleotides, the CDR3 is TGTGCCACCAGCAGAAATATAGGGGGAACCTACGAGCAGTACTTC. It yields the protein CATSRNIGGTYEQYF.

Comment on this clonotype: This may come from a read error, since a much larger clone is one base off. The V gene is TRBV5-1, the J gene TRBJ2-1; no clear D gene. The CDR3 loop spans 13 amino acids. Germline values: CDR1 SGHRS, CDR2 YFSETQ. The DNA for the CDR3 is TGCGCCAGCAGAGAGAATACCAACAATGGGCAGTTCTTC. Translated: CASRENTNNGQFF.

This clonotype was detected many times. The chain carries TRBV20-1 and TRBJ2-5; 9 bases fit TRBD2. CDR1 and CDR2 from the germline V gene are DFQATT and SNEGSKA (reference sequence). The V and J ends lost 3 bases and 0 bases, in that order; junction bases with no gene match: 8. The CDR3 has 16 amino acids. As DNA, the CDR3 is TGCAGTGCTAGGGACCCTGCGGGGGGGAACCAAGAGACCCAGTACTTC. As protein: CSARDPAGGNQETQYF.

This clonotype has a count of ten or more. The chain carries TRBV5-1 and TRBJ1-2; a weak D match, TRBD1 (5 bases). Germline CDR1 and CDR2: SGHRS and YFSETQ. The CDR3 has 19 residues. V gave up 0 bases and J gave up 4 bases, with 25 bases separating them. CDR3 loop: CASSLALTGAINRIYGYTF. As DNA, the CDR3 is TGCGCCAGCAGCTTGGCCTTAACAGGAGCTATCAACCGAATCTATGGCTACACCTTC.

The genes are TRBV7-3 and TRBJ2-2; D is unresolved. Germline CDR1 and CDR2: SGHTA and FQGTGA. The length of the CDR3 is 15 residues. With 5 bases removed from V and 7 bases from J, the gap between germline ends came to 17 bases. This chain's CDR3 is CASSPSPGFGGELFF. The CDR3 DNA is TGTGCCAGCAGCCCCAGCCCCGGGTTTGGCGGGGAGCTGTTTTTT.